This is a list of T cell receptor beta chains from one sample in a study of PD-1 blockade in classical Hodgkin lymphoma. Libraries were prepared by immunoSEQ multiplex PCR; TCRdb keeps only in-frame clonotypes and omits some of them. The sample yields around 24,000 clones, roughly 62% seen once. The material sequenced was peripheral blood mononuclear cells (PBMCs), taken before the second cycle of nivolumab. The receptors here all came from a human donor with classical Hodgkin lymphoma. CDR3s include the opening cysteine and the closing phenylalanine or tryptophan. Each record gives: D gene, V gene, clone size, J gene, CDR3 DNA, CDR3 protein. A D gene is named only where the DNA matches it firmly. The listing skips clone size in some rows; elsewhere it reads once, few, many or a size class.

d_gene: -
v_gene: TRBV6-6
abundance: -
j_gene: TRBJ2-7
CDR3nt: TGTGCCAGCAGGGGAGCTGGCGAGCAGTACTTC
CDR3aa: CASRGAGEQYF

d_gene: TRBD1
v_gene: TRBV29-1
abundance: -
j_gene: TRBJ2-2
CDR3nt: TGCAGCGCCGAAGCGACAGGGGGTGGGGACGGGGAGCTGTTTTTT
CDR3aa: CSAEATGGGDGELFF

d_gene: TRBD2
v_gene: TRBV4-2
abundance: -
j_gene: TRBJ2-1
CDR3nt: TGTGCCAGCAGCCAAGATTTAGCGGGCAGGGCAGAGTACAATGAGCAGTTCTTC
CDR3aa: CASSQDLAGRAEYNEQFF

d_gene: -
v_gene: TRBV28
abundance: -
j_gene: TRBJ2-3
CDR3nt: TGTGCCAGCAAATTGAGGGGGGGGGCTTCCACAGATACGCAGTATTTT
CDR3aa: CASKLRGGASTDTQYF

d_gene: TRBD1
v_gene: TRBV4-2
abundance: -
j_gene: TRBJ1-3
CDR3nt: TGTGCCAGCAGCCACATCGATCCGGGACAGGGGCCAAGAAACACCATATATTTT
CDR3aa: CASSHIDPGQGPRNTIYF

d_gene: TRBD1
v_gene: TRBV30
abundance: -
j_gene: TRBJ2-7
CDR3nt: TGTGCCTGGAGTGCAAGGACAGGGGCCGAGCAGTACTTC
CDR3aa: CAWSARTGAEQYF

d_gene: -
v_gene: TRBV18
abundance: few
j_gene: TRBJ1-5
CDR3nt: TGTGCCAGCTCGCCCGACAGTAGCAATCAGCCCCAGCATTTT
CDR3aa: CASSPDSSNQPQHF

d_gene: TRBD2
v_gene: TRBV4-3
abundance: -
j_gene: TRBJ2-3
CDR3nt: TGCGCCAGCAGCCTCAGCGGGGGGGGGTCAGATACGCAGTATTTT
CDR3aa: CASSLSGGGSDTQYF

d_gene: -
v_gene: TRBV19
abundance: -
j_gene: TRBJ2-7
CDR3nt: TGTGCCAGTAGTATTACAGAATCCTACGAGCAGTACTTC
CDR3aa: CASSITESYEQYF

d_gene: TRBD1
v_gene: TRBV5-5
abundance: few
j_gene: TRBJ1-2
CDR3nt: TGTGCCAGCAGCAAAGGACAGGGGCTTAACTATGGCTACACCTTC
CDR3aa: CASSKGQGLNYGYTF

d_gene: -
v_gene: TRBV19
abundance: -
j_gene: TRBJ1-2
CDR3nt: TGTGCCAGTAGTCTCAACCCCCGGGACCCTCGGGGCTACACCTTC
CDR3aa: CASSLNPRDPRGYTF

d_gene: -
v_gene: TRBV19
abundance: -
j_gene: TRBJ1-3
CDR3nt: TGTGCCAGTAGTATTATTCGGCGAGGATCGGTCGGTAGAAACACCATATATTTT
CDR3aa: CASSIIRRGSVGRNTIYF

d_gene: -
v_gene: TRBV30
abundance: -
j_gene: TRBJ1-1
CDR3nt: TGTGCCTGGAGTGCTGACAGTCTGAACACTGAAGCTTTCTTT
CDR3aa: CAWSADSLNTEAFF